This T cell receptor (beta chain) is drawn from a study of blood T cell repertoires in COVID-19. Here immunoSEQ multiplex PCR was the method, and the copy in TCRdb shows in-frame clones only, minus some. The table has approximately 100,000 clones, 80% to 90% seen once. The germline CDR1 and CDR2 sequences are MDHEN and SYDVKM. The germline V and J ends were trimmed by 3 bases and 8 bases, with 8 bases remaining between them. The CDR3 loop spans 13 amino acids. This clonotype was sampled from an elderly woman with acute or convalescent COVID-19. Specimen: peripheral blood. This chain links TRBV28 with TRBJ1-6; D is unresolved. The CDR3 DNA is TGTGCCAGCAGTTTTAATCCAGATTCACCCCTCCACTTT. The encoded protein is CASSFNPDSPLHF.